Listed below are T cell receptor beta chains from one sample, sequenced in a study of CD8 T cells in Susac syndrome. MiXCR was run by TCRdb on the immunoSEQ multiplex PCR reads, yielding one entry per CDR3 protein. The sample records nearly 70,000 distinct CDR3 sequences, around 95% being singletons. The specimen sequenced was CD8+ T cells from PBMCs. The receptors stem from a human donor in good health. Each CDR3 is given with its conserved first and last residue. D genes are given only for firm matches. Clone size is given for some rows only: seen once, a few or many times, or a class if the clone is expanded.

D	V	size	J	DNA	CDR3
-	TRBV7-9	-	TRBJ2-2	TGTGCCAGCAGGACCGGGGCTTACACCGGGGAGCTGTTTTTT	CASRTGAYTGELFF
-	TRBV7-9	-	TRBJ1-2	TGTGCCAGCAGCCCAAACGACAGGAGCTATGGCTACACCTTC	CASSPNDRSYGYTF
-	TRBV4-1	-	TRBJ2-3	TGCGCCAGCAGCCAAGATGGCCGGGACCCCCGGGTGGATACGCAGTATTTT	CASSQDGRDPRVDTQYF
-	TRBV30	-	TRBJ2-3	TGTGCCTGGACGGAGGGGGCGGGCACAGATACGCAGTATTTT	CAWTEGAGTDTQYF
-	TRBV4-3	-	TRBJ2-2	TGCGCCAGCAGCCAATATATCACCGGGGAGCTGTTTTTT	CASSQYITGELFF
-	TRBV27	-	TRBJ2-5	TGTGCCAGCAGCGAATATCCCTCTGGGACCCAGTACTTC	CASSEYPSGTQYF
TRBD1	TRBV11-1	-	TRBJ2-6	TGTGCCAGCAGCCCAGGGGGCAATCTGAACGTCCTGACTTTC	CASSPGGNLNVLTF
-	TRBV7-2	-	TRBJ2-2	TGTGCCAGCAGCTCCCCCGTAGGCGAAGCCGGGGAGCTGTTTTTT	CASSSPVGEAGELFF
TRBD2	TRBV4-1	-	TRBJ2-3	TGCGCCAGCAGCCAAGGACTCTTCGGGGGGGGCACAGATACGCAGTATTTT	CASSQGLFGGGTDTQYF
-	TRBV20-1	-	TRBJ2-2	TGCAGTGCTAGCTCCCTGAACACCGGGGAGCTGTTTTTT	CSASSLNTGELFF
TRBD2	TRBV7-3	-	TRBJ2-1	TGTGCCAGCAGCTTAGGCGGGGGGCTAGGCAATGAGCAGTTCTTC	CASSLGGGLGNEQFF
-	TRBV4-1	once	TRBJ2-7	TGCGCCAGCAGCCCCGACCAGGGAGAGGGAAGCGAGCAGTACTTC	CASSPDQGEGSEQYF
-	TRBV29-1	-	TRBJ1-1	TGCAGCGTTGATCTCGGTGGATCTGAAGCTTTCTTT	CSVDLGGSEAFF
-	TRBV6-6	once	TRBJ1-1	TGTGCCAGCACTACCGCGGGACACCCTGAAGCTTTCTTT	CASTTAGHPEAFF
-	TRBV20-1	-	TRBJ1-5	TGCAGTGCTAATGACGGGACGTGGAGCAATCAGCCCCAGCATTTT	CSANDGTWSNQPQHF
-	TRBV7-9	-	TRBJ2-2	TGTGCCAGCAGCTTCTTCCCCGGGGGCAGGGAGATCGGGGAGCTGTTTTTT	CASSFFPGGREIGELFF
-	TRBV10-3	-	TRBJ2-3	TGTGCCATCAGTGAGTCCCTTGACAGTGCGCAGTATTTT	CAISESLDSAQYF
-	TRBV2	-	TRBJ1-4	TGTGCCAGCAGGCGCTTCCCGGCAACTAATGAAAAACTGTTTTTT	CASRRFPATNEKLFF
-	TRBV7-9	-	TRBJ2-4	TGTGCCAGCAGCCCCCGTGGCACGGCTAGGTTAATTCAGTACTTC	CASSPRGTARLIQYF
-	TRBV27	-	TRBJ2-4	TGTGCCAGCAGTTTAGGTACTCTAGACATTCAGTACTTC	CASSLGTLDIQYF
-	TRBV9	-	TRBJ2-3	TGTGCCAGCAGCCTCCCCGGACCATCCGGCACAGATACGCAGTATTTT	CASSLPGPSGTDTQYF
TRBD1	TRBV20-1	-	TRBJ2-1	TGCAGTGCTAGAGGGTTTACCGGGACAGGGACCTACAATGAGCAGTTCTTC	CSARGFTGTGTYNEQFF
-	TRBV6-5	-	TRBJ2-7	TGTGCCAGCACAGGCGGCACCTACGAGCAGTACTTC	CASTGGTYEQYF
-	TRBV9	-	TRBJ2-3	TGTGCCAGCAATTGGGGTGAGAGGACAGATACGCAGTATTTT	CASNWGERTDTQYF
-	TRBV4-1	-	TRBJ2-7	TGCGCCAGCAGCCCTCGGGACGGAACCTACGAGCAGTACTTC	CASSPRDGTYEQYF
-	TRBV6-5	few	TRBJ1-2	TGTGCCAGCAGGTTAGGACGGACGTATGGCTACACCTTC	CASRLGRTYGYTF
-	TRBV27	-	TRBJ1-5	TGTGCCAGCACCCCGTGGCTGGGGGCGCCCGGTCAGCCCCAGCATTTT	CASTPWLGAPGQPQHF
-	TRBV7-9	once	TRBJ2-5	TGTGCCAGCAGCTTCCCGACCGGGACACTTCTAGAGACCCAGTACTTC	CASSFPTGTLLETQYF
-	TRBV9	-	TRBJ1-5	TGTGCCAGCAGCGTAGGAGCTGGTGGTCAGCCCCAGCATTTT	CASSVGAGGQPQHF
-	TRBV7-9	-	TRBJ2-5	TGTGCCAGCAGCTTTGGCTTCCAAGAGACCCAGTACTTC	CASSFGFQETQYF
-	TRBV4-1	-	TRBJ1-5	TGCGCCAGCAGCCAAGATGGAGGTCAGCCCCAGCATTTT	CASSQDGGQPQHF
-	TRBV7-9	-	TRBJ1-5	TGTGCCAGCAGCCCCAGCATCGGGGGGCCTCAGCCCCAGCATTTT	CASSPSIGGPQPQHF
TRBD1	TRBV7-9	-	TRBJ1-2	TGTGCCAGCAGCGACGGGACAGGGGAGGGCTATGGCTACACCTTC	CASSDGTGEGYGYTF
TRBD1	TRBV5-1	-	TRBJ1-1	TGCGCCAGCACCTTGACAGGGCTGAACACTGAAGCTTTCTTT	CASTLTGLNTEAFF
-	TRBV6-5	-	TRBJ1-1	TGTGCCAGCAGGTTTGGTTACAACACTGAAGCTTTCTTT	CASRFGYNTEAFF
TRBD1	TRBV30	-	TRBJ2-7	TGTGCCTGGGACTCCGGGACAGGGTTCTACGAGCAGTACTTC	CAWDSGTGFYEQYF
TRBD1	TRBV4-3	-	TRBJ2-1	TGCGCCAGCAGCCAAGAGGCCAGGCCGGACAGGCAATATGAGCAGTTCTTC	CASSQEARPDRQYEQFF
-	TRBV19	-	TRBJ2-2	TGTGCCAGTAGTACCGACCTTGGGGAGCTGTTTTTT	CASSTDLGELFF
-	TRBV7-9	-	TRBJ1-4	TGTGCCAGCAGCCACCAAGGACAAGCAACTAATGAAAAACTGTTTTTT	CASSHQGQATNEKLFF
TRBD2	TRBV7-8	-	TRBJ2-5	TGTGCCAGCAGCTTACTACTAGCGGGGGCGCAAGAGACCCAGTACTTC	CASSLLLAGAQETQYF
TRBD1	TRBV28	-	TRBJ2-7	TGTGCCAGCAGTTTGGGGACAGCGCTCTCCTACGAGCAGTACTTC	CASSLGTALSYEQYF
-	TRBV2	-	TRBJ2-2	TGTGCCAGCAGTGAGTCCGCGACCGGGGAGCTGTTTTTT	CASSESATGELFF
-	TRBV5-6	-	TRBJ2-4	TGTGCCAGCAGCTCCGGTAGGACCAAAAACATTCAGTACTTC	CASSSGRTKNIQYF
-	TRBV7-3	-	TRBJ2-5	TGTGCCAGCAGCTTAAGGACTGGCGACCAAGAGACCCAGTACTTC	CASSLRTGDQETQYF
-	TRBV27	-	TRBJ2-5	TGTGCCAGCACCTTGGGCCTAGGAGAGACCCAGTACTTC	CASTLGLGETQYF
-	TRBV25-1	-	TRBJ2-5	TGTGCCAGCAGTCTCGGGCTACTCACCTCCGGGGGGACCCAGTACTTC	CASSLGLLTSGGTQYF
TRBD1	TRBV20-1	-	TRBJ1-5	TGCAGTGCTAGAGATCCGGACAGGGGGTTCGGTCAGCCCCAGCATTTT	CSARDPDRGFGQPQHF
TRBD2	TRBV28	-	TRBJ2-2	TGTGCCAGCATCCGAGCGGGGGATATACGACACACCGGGGAGCTGTTTTTT	CASIRAGDIRHTGELFF
-	TRBV19	few	TRBJ2-7	TGTGCCAGTAGTATATCGCTCCGGGGCGAGCAGTACTTC	CASSISLRGEQYF
-	TRBV19	-	TRBJ2-1	TGTGCCAGTAGTAAATACAGGGACAATGAGCAGTTCTTC	CASSKYRDNEQFF
-	TRBV7-9	few	TRBJ2-7	TGTGCCAGCAGCCGGGAGACCTACGAGCAGTACTTC	CASSRETYEQYF
TRBD1	TRBV29-1	-	TRBJ1-2	TGCAGCGTTGGACAGGGCATCTATGGCTACACCTTC	CSVGQGIYGYTF
-	TRBV29-1	-	TRBJ1-4	TGCAGCGTTGAAGGGCCTGAAACCGGGGATGAAAAACTGTTTTTT	CSVEGPETGDEKLFF
-	TRBV5-1	-	TRBJ1-6	TGCGCCAGCAGCACGACGGAGAGGGGATCACCCCTCCACTTT	CASSTTERGSPLHF
TRBD2	TRBV2	-	TRBJ2-3	TGTGCCAGCAGCCCCCTAGCGGGCCTTAGCACAGATACGCAGTATTTT	CASSPLAGLSTDTQYF